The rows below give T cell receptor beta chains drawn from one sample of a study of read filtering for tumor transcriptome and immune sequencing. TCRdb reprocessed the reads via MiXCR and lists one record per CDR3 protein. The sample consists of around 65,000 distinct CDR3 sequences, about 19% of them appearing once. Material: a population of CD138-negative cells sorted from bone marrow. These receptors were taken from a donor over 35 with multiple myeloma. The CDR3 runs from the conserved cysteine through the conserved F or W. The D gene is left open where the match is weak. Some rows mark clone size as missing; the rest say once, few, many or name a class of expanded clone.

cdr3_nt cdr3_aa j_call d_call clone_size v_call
TGCAGCGTTGATATACCAGCGGGAGGCTCCTACGAGCAGTACTTC CSVDIPAGGSYEQYF TRBJ2-7 TRBD2 many TRBV29-1
TGTGCCAGCAGGCATCCCACGGGACAGGGGGCCTACGAGCAGTACTTC CASRHPTGQGAYEQYF TRBJ2-7 TRBD1 - TRBV7-9
TGTGCCATCAGTGAAGGACGAGACAGGTACCAAGAGACCCAGTACTTC CAISEGRDRYQETQYF TRBJ2-5 - many TRBV10-3
TGTGCCAGCAGCCCCCGGACAACGAGGGGCTATGGCTACACCTTC CASSPRTTRGYGYTF TRBJ1-2 - few TRBV3-1
TGTGCCAGCTCACCACCGGGTAGCGGGAGAGCCGAGCAGTACTTC CASSPPGSGRAEQYF TRBJ2-7 TRBD2 many TRBV18
TGTGCCAGCAGTTTCCCCCTAGAGTCGGGGAACACAGATACGCAGTATTTT CASSFPLESGNTDTQYF TRBJ2-3 - many TRBV27
TGTGCCTGGAGCAGATACAATGAAAAACTGTTTTTT CAWSRYNEKLFF TRBJ1-4 - many TRBV30
TGTGCCAGCAGTTCCGACCCGGGACAGGGGTACAACGAGCAGTACTTC CASSSDPGQGYNEQYF TRBJ2-7 TRBD1 many TRBV25-1
TGTGCCAGCGGACTGACGGGGGCGGAGGAGACCCAGTACTTC CASGLTGAEETQYF TRBJ2-5 - many TRBV2
TGTGCCAGCAGCCAAGGACTAGCGGGGGTAAACGGGGAGCTGTTTTTT CASSQGLAGVNGELFF TRBJ2-2 TRBD2 many TRBV3-1
TGTGCCAGCAGTTTTTGGGAGTCCAACACTGAAGCTTTCTTT CASSFWESNTEAFF TRBJ1-1 - many TRBV12-3/TRBV12-4
TGTGCCAGCAGTAAGGGGGGAACAGATACGCAGTATTTT CASSKGGTDTQYF TRBJ2-3 - few TRBV25-1
TGTGCCATCAGTGAGTTGGATGGGACCCAGTACTTC CAISELDGTQYF TRBJ2-5 - many TRBV10-3
TGTGCCAGCAGCACCGCGGGGGGGCCGGGGGCCGGGGAGCTGTTTTTT CASSTAGGPGAGELFF TRBJ2-2 TRBD2 - TRBV9
TGTGCCAGCAGTTACTCGGGACAGAAAAATGAAAAACTGTTTTTT CASSYSGQKNEKLFF TRBJ1-4 TRBD1 many TRBV6-2/TRBV6-3
TGTGTCAGCAGATGGACTTCACCCCCCTACGAGCAGTACTTC CVSRWTSPPYEQYF TRBJ2-7 - - TRBV28
TGCAGCGTTTATATGGGGGACCTAGGGAGTAGTGAGCAGTTCTTC CSVYMGDLGSSEQFF TRBJ2-1 - many TRBV29-1
TGCGCCAGCAGCTTGGTAGGGCCCCCGGAAAGCGAGCAGTACTTC CASSLVGPPESEQYF TRBJ2-7 - many TRBV5-1
TGTGCCACCCTCGCCGGAGTAGGAGAGACCCAGTACTTC CATLAGVGETQYF TRBJ2-5 - few TRBV10-3
TGTGCCAGCAGCTCGATGGACAGAACAAGTCCCACTGAAGCTTTCTTT CASSSMDRTSPTEAFF TRBJ1-1 - few TRBV5-4
TGTACCAGCAGCAGGGGGGTAACCTACAATGAGCAGTTCTTC CTSSRGVTYNEQFF TRBJ2-1 - - TRBV7-2
TGCAGTGCGGAGGGTCCGCGCAGGCTCACAGATACGCAGTATTTT CSAEGPRRLTDTQYF TRBJ2-3 - few TRBV20-1
TGCAGTGCTAACCCCGTAGGTGAAGGGAGCTCCTACGAGCAGTACTTC CSANPVGEGSSYEQYF TRBJ2-7 - few TRBV20-1
TGCGCCAGCAGCCCGGGGGACTACACCCTCCAAGAGACCCAGTACTTC CASSPGDYTLQETQYF TRBJ2-5 TRBD2 many TRBV5-1
TGCAGTGCTGAAACGTCCTTCGGACTAGCGCGTCAAGAGACCCAGTACTTC CSAETSFGLARQETQYF TRBJ2-5 TRBD2 many TRBV20-1
TGTGCCAGCAGCGTAGTGGCAAACTATGGCTACACCTTC CASSVVANYGYTF TRBJ1-2 - many TRBV9
TGCGCCAGCAGTCACAAGGGGCTGGGTGGCTACACCTTC CASSHKGLGGYTF TRBJ1-2 - - TRBV23-1
TGTGCCAGCAGCCCCGAGAGTACTACTAGCACAGATACGCAGTATTTT CASSPESTTSTDTQYF TRBJ2-3 - many TRBV3-1
TGTGCCAGTAGTATCCTCATTACAAATCAGCCCCAGCATTTT CASSILITNQPQHF TRBJ1-5 - - TRBV19
TGTGCCAGCAGCTTAGGGGGACTAGCGGTTTCGGATACGCAGTATTTT CASSLGGLAVSDTQYF TRBJ2-3 TRBD2 many TRBV7-2
TGTGCCATCAGTGACCCCCTCGGGGGGGATCAGCCCCAGCATTTT CAISDPLGGDQPQHF TRBJ1-5 - - TRBV10-3
TGCGCCAGCAGCTCGGGTCAGGGGTCCTACAATGAGCAGTTCTTC CASSSGQGSYNEQFF TRBJ2-1 - - TRBV5-1
TGTGCCAGCAGCTTAATGTCGGGTAGCACAGATACGCAGTATTTT CASSLMSGSTDTQYF TRBJ2-3 - many TRBV7-2
TGCGCCAGCAGCTTGGCAGGGCAAGACTATGGCTACACCTTC CASSLAGQDYGYTF TRBJ1-2 - many TRBV5-1